This T cell receptor (beta chain) is drawn from a study of shared clonotypes between healthy human individuals. Study background: Per donor, three plates held CD4 naive cells, three held CD4 memory, two held CD8 naive and one held CD8 memory. Overall study results and limits: Sorted-subset sequencing, rarefaction showed, was incomplete despite large depth.

A remark on this clone: Its antigen remains unidentified.

Deep level was the assay's run setting. Assay used: immunoSEQ multiplex PCR; TCRdb lists only in-frame clones, some missing. The sample has about 330,000 clones, over 75% seen once. Germline CDR1 and CDR2: LNHDA and SQIVND (reference sequence). This CDR3 is 17 amino acids long. The V end was cut by 0 bases, the J end by 3 bases, with 15 bases between. The chain joins TRBV19 to TRBJ1-3; D remains unclear. Specimen: memory CD8+ T cells sorted from blood. This sample's subset: CD45RO+ cells pooled with CCR7-negative TemRA cells. This clonotype was obtained from a young man in good health. CDR3 loop: CASSIDARAPFGNTIYF. DNA for the CDR3: TGTGCCAGTAGTATAGACGCCCGGGCGCCTTTTGGAAACACCATATATTTT.